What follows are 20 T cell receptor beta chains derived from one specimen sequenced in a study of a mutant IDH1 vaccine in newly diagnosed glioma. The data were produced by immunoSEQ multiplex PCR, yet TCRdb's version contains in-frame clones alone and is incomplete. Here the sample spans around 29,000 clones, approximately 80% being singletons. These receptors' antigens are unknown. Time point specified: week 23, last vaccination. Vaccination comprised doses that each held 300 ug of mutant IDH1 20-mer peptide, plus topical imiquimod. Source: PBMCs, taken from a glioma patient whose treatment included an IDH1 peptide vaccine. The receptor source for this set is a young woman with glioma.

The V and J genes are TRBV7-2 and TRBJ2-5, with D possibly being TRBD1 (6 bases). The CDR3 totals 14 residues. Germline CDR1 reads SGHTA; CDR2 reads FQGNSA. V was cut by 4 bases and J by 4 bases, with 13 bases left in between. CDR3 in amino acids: CASSWTATPETQYF. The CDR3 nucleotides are TGTGCCAGCAGCTGGACAGCGACCCCAGAGACCCAGTACTTC.

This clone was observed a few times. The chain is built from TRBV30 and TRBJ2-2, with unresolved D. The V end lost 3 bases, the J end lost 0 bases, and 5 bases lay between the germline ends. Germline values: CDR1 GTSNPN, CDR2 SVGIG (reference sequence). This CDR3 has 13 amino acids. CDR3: CAWSSANTGELFF. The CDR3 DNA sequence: TGTGCCTGGAGCAGTGCGAACACCGGGGAGCTGTTTTTT.

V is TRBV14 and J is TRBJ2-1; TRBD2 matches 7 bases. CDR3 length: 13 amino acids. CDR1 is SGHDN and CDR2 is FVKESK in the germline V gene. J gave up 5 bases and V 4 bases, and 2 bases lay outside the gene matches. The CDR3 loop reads CASSPSGNNEQFF. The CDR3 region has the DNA TGTGCCAGCAGCCCTAGCGGAAACAATGAGCAGTTCTTC.

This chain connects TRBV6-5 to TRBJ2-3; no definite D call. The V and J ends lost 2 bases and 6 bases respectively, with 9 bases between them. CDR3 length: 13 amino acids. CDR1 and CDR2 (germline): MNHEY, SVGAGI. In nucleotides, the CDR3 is TGTGCCAGCAGTTACGGGGTCGGGGATACGCAGTATTTT. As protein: CASSYGVGDTQYF.

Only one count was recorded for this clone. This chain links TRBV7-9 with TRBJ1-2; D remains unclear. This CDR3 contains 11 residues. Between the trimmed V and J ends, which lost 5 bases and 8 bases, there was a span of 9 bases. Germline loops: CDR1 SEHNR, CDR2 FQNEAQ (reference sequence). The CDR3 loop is CASSLTRGYTF. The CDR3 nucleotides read TGTGCCAGCAGCCTGACTAGGGGCTACACCTTC.

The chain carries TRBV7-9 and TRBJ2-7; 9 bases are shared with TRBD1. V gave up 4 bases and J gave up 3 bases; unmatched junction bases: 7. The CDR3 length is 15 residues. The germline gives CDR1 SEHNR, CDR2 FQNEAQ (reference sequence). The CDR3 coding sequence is TGTGCCAGCAGCTACGGGACAGGGTGGAACTACGAGCAGTACTTC. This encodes CASSYGTGWNYEQYF. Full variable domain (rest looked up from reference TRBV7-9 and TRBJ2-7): DTGVSQNPRHKITKRGQNVTFRCDPISEHNRLYWYRQTLGQGPEFLTYFQNEAQLEKSRLLSDRFSAERPKGSFSTLEIQRTEQGDSAMYLCASSYGTGWNYEQYFGPGTRLTVT.

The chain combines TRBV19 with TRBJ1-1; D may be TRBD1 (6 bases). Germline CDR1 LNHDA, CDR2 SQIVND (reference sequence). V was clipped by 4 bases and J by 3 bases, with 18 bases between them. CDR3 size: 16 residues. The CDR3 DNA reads TGTGCCAGTAGTACCCCTCGGGGGGGCAGAGACACTGAAGCTTTCTTT. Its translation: CASSTPRGGRDTEAFF.

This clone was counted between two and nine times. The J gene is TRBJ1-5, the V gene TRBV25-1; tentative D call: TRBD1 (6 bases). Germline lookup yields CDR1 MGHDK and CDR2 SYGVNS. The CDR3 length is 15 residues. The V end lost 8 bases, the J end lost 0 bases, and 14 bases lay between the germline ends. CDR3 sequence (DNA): TGTGCCAGCGGGGGGGGCCAGTCTAGCAATCAGCCCCAGCATTTT. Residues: CASGGGQSSNQPQHF.

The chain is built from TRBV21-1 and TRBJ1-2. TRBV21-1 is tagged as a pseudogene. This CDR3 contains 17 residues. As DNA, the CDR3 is TGTGCCAGCAGCAAAGGGACCAGGCAGAAAGTTTATGGAGGCTACACCTTC. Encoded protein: CASSKGTRQKVYGGYTF.

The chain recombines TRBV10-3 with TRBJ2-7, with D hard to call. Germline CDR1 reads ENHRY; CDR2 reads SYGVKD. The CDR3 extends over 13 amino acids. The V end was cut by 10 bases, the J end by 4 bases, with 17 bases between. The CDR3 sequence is CATRIQPLYEQYF. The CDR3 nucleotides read TGTGCCACTCGGATCCAACCCCTGTACGAGCAGTACTTC.

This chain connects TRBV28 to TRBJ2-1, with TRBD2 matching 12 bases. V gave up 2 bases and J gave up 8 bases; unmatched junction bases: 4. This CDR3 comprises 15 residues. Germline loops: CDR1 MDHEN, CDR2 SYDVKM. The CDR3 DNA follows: TGTGCCAGCAGTTTACGGACTAGCGGGACCGATGAGCAGTTCTTC. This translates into CASSLRTSGTDEQFF.

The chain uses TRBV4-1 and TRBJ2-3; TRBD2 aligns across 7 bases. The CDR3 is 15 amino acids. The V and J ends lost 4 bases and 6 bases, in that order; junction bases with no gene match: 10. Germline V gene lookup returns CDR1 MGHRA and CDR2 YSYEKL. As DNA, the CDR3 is TGCGCCAGCAGCCTGCCGGGGCGGGACTATGATACGCAGTATTTT. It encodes CASSLPGRDYDTQYF.

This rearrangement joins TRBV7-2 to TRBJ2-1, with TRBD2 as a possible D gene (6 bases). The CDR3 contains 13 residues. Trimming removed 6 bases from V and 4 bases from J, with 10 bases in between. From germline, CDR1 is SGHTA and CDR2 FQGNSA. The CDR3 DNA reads TGTGCCAGCAGACGACTAGGGTACAATGAGCAGTTCTTC. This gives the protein CASRRLGYNEQFF.

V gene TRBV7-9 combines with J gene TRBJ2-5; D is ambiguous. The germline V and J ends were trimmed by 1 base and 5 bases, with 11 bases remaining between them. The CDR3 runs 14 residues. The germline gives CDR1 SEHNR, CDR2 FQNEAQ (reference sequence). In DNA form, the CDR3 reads TGTGCCAGCAGCTTAGATCCAGATTTGGAGACCCAGTACTTC. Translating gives CASSLDPDLETQYF.

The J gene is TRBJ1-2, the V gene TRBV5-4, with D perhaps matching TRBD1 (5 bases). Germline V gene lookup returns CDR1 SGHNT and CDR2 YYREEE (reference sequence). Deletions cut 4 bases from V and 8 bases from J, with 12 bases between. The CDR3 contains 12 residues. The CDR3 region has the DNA TGTGCCAGCAGCCTCGGGGCAGACGGCTACACCTTC. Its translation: CASSLGADGYTF.

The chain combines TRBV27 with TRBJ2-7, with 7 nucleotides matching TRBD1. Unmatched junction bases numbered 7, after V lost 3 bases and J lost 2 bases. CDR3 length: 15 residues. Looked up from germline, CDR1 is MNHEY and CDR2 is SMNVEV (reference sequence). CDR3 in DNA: TGTGCCAGCAGTTTGAGGGCAGGGGGTGCCTACGAGCAGTACTTC. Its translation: CASSLRAGGAYEQYF.

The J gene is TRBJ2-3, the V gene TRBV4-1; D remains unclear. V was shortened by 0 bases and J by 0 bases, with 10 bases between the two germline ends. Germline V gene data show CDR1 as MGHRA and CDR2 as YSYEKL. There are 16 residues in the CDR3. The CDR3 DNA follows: TGCGCCAGCAGCCAAGAATGGCTCTCTAGCACAGATACGCAGTATTTT. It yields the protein CASSQEWLSSTDTQYF.

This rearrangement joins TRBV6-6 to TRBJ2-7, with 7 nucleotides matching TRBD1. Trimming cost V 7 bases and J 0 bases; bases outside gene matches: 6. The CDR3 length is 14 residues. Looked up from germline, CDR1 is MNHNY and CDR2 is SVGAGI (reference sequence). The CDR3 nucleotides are TGTGCCAGCAACCAGACAGGGATCTCCTACGAGCAGTACTTC. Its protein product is CASNQTGISYEQYF.

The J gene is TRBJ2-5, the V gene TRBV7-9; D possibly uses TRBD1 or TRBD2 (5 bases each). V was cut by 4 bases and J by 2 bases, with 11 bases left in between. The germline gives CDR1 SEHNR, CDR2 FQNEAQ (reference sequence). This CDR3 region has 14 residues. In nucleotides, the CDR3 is TGTGCCAGCAGCTCCCCGGGACCACAAGAGACCCAGTACTTC. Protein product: CASSSPGPQETQYF. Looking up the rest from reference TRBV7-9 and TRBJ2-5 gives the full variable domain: DTGVSQNPRHKITKRGQNVTFRCDPISEHNRLYWYRQTLGQGPEFLTYFQNEAQLEKSRLLSDRFSAERPKGSFSTLEIQRTEQGDSAMYLCASSSPGPQETQYFGPGTRLLVL.

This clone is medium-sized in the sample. CDR3: CAISPGVGETQYF. The CDR3 DNA reads TGTGCCATCTCTCCAGGGGTGGGAGAGACCCAGTACTTC. The chain recombines TRBV10-3 with TRBJ2-5, with D possibly being TRBD1 (6 bases). The CDR3 has 13 residues. Germline V lookup: CDR1 ENHRY, CDR2 SYGVKD. V lost 8 bases to trimming and J lost 4 bases, with 14 bases between them.